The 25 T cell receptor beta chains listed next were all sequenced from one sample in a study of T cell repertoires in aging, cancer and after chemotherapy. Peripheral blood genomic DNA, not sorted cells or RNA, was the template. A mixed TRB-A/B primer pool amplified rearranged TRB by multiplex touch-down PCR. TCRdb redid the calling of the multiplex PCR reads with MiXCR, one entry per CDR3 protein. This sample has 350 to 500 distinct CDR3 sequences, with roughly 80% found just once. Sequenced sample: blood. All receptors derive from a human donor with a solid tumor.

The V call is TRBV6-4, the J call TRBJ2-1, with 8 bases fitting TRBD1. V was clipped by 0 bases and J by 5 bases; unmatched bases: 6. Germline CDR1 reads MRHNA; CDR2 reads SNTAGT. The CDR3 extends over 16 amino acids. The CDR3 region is CASSDSRTGLNNEQFF. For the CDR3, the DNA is TGTGCCAGCAGTGACTCGAGGACAGGGTTGAACAATGAGCAGTTCTTC.

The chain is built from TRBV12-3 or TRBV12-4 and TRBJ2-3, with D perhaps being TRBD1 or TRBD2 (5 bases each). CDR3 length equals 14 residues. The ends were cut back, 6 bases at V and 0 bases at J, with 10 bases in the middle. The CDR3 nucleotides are TGTGCCAGCAGCCGCCGGGACAGCACAGATACGCAGTATTTT. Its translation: CASSRRDSTDTQYF.

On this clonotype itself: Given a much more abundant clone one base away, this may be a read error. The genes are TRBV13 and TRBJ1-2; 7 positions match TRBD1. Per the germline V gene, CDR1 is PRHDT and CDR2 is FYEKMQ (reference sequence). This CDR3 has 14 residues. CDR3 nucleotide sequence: TGTGCCAGCAGCTTGGACGACAGGGAAAAGGGCTACATCTTC. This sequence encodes CASSLDDREKGYIF.

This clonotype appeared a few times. This CDR3 reads CASSLRSQGIGNIQYF. Written as DNA, the CDR3 is TGTGCCAGCAGCTTGAGGTCGCAAGGGATTGGGAACATTCAGTACTTC. The chain joins TRBV11-3 to TRBJ2-4; D unresolved. Germline CDR1 is SGHNT and CDR2 is YENEEA. V was cut by 3 bases and J by 7 bases, with 19 bases left in between. CDR3 length equals 16 residues.

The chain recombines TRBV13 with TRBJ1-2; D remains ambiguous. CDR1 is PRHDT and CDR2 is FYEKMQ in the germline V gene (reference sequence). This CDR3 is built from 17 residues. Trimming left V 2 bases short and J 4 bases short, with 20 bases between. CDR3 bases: TGTGCCAGCAGCTTACGGAGGATCGGGGATCCATCCTATGGCTACACCTTC. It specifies CASSLRRIGDPSYGYTF.

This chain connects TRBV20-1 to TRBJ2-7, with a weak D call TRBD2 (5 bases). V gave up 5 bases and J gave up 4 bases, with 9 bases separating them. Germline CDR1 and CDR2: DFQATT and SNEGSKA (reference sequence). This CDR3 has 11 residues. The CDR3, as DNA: TGCAGTGCTGACGAGGGTTACGAGCAGTACTTC. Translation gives CSADEGYEQYF.

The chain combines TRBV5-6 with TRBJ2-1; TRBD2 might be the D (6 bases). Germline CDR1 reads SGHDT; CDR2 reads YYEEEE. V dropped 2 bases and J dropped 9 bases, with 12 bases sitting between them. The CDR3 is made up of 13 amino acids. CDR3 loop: CASSFYAGGEQFF. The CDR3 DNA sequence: TGTGCCAGCAGCTTCTACGCCGGGGGTGAGCAGTTCTTC.

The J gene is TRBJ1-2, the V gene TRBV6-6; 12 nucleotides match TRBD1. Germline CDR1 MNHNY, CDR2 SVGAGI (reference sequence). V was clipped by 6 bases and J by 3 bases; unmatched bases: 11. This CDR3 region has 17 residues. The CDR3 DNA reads TGTGCCAGCAGGCAACCGCCGGGACAGGGGGCCCACTATGGCTACACCTTC. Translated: CASRQPPGQGAHYGYTF.

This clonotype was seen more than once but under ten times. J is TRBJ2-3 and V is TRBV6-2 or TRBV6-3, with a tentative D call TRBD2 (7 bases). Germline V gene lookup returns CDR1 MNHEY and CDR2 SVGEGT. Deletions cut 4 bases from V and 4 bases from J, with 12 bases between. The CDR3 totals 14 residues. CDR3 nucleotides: TGTGCCAGCAGTTCCGGAGGGGGGGCAGATACGCAGTATTTT. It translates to CASSSGGGADTQYF.

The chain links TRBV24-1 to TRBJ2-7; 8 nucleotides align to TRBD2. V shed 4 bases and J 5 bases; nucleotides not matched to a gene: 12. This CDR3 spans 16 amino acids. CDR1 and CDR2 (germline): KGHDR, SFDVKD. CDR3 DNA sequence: TGTGCCACCAGTGACCCAGCGGGGGTCTTAGTCCACGAGCAGTACGTC. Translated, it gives CATSDPAGVLVHEQYV.

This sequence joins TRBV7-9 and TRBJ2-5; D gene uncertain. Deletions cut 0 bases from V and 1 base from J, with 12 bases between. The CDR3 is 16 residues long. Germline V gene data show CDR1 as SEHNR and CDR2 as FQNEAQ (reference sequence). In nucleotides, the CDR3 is TGTGCCAGCAGCTTAGCCGTAGTAGGACGCCAAGAGACCCAGTACTTC. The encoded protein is CASSLAVVGRQETQYF.

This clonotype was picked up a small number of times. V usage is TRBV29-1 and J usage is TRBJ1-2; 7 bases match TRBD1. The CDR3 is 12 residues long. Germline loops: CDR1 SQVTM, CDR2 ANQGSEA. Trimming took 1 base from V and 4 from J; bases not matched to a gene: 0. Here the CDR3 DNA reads TGCAGCGTTGAAGGGGACAGCTATGGCTACACCTTC. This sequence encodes CSVEGDSYGYTF. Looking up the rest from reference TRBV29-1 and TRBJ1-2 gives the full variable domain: SAVISQKPSRDICQRGTSLTIQCQVDSQVTMMFWYRQQPGQSLTLIATANQGSEATYESGFVIDKFPISRPNLTFSTLTVSNMSPEDSSIYLCSVEGDSYGYTFGSGTRLTVV.

For the CDR3, the DNA is TGTGCCAGCAGTCAACTAGCGGGAGGCAGCAATGAGCAGTTCTTC. It specifies CASSQLAGGSNEQFF. The chain combines TRBV6-5 with TRBJ2-1; TRBD2 matches 12 bases. This CDR3 region has 15 residues. The V segment lost 5 bases and the J segment 6 bases; nucleotides outside the gene matches: 5. The germline gives CDR1 MNHEY, CDR2 SVGAGI.

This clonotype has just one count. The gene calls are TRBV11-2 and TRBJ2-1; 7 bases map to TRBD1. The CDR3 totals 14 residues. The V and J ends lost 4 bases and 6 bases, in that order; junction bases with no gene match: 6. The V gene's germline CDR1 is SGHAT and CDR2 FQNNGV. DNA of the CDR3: TGTGCCAGCAGCTGGGACAGCGCTGTCAATGAGCAGTTCTTC. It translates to CASSWDSAVNEQFF.

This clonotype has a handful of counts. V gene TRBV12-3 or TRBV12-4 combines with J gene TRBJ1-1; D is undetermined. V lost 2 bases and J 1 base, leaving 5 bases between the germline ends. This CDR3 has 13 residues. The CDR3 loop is CASSLQGNTEAFF. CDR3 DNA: TGTGCCAGCAGTTTACAAGGGAACACTGAAGCTTTCTTT.

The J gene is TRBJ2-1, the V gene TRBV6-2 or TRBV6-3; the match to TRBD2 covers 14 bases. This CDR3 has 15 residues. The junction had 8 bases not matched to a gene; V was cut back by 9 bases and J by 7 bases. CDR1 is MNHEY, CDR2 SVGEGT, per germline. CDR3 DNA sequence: TGTGCCAGTTGGGGACTAGCGGGAGTAGGGAATGAGCAGTTCTTC. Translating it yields CASWGLAGVGNEQFF.

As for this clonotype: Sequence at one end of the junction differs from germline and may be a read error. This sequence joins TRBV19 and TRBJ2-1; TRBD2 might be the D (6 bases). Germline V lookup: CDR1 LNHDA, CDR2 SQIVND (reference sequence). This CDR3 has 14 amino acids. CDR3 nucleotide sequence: TGTGCCAGTAGTCCTCAGGAGGGGCTCAATAAGCAGTTCTTC. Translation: CASSPQEGLNKQFF.

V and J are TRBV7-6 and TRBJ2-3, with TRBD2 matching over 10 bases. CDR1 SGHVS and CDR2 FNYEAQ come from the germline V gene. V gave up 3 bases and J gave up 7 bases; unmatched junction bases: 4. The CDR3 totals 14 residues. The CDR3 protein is CASSFSGRSNTQYF. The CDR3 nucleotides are TGTGCCAGCAGCTTTAGCGGGAGGTCAAATACGCAGTATTTT.

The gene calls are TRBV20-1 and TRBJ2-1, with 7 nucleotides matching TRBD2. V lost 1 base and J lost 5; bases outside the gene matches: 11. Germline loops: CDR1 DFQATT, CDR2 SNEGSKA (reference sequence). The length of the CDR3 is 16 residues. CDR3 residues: CSARALPSGLNNEQFF. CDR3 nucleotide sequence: TGCAGTGCTAGAGCGCTCCCTAGCGGACTAAACAATGAGCAGTTCTTC.

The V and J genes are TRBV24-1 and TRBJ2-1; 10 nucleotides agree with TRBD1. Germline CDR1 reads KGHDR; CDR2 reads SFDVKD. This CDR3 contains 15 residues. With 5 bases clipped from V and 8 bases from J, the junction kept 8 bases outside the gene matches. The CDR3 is CATSGWDRGLDEQFF. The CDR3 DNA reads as TGTGCCACCAGTGGATGGGACAGGGGTCTCGATGAGCAGTTCTTC.

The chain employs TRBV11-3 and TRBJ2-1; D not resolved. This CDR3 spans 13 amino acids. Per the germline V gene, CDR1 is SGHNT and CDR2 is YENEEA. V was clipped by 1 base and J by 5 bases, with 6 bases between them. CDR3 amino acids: CASSLGSNNEQFF. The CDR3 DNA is TGTGCCAGCAGCTTAGGGAGTAACAATGAGCAGTTCTTC.

The CDR3 coding sequence is TGTGCCAGCAGTGAAGCAACCGTCGGAGATACGCAGTATTTT. Protein product: CASSEATVGDTQYF. The chain combines TRBV6-1 with TRBJ2-3; D is ambiguous. Germline CDR1 reads MNHNS; CDR2 reads SASEGT. CDR3 length equals 14 residues. V gave up 0 bases and J gave up 5 bases, with 9 bases separating them.

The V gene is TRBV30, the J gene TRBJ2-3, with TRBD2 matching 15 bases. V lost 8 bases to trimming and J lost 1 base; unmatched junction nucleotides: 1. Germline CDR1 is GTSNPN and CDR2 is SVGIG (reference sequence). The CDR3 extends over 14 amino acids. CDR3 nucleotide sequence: TGTGCCGGACTAGCGGGGGGGCGCACAGATACGCAGTATTTT. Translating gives CAGLAGGRTDTQYF.

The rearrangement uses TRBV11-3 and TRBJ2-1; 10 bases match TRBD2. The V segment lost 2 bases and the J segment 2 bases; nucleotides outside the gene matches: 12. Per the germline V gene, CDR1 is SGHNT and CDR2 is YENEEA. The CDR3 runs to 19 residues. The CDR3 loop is CASSLYRPSGREAYNEQFF. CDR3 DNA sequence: TGTGCCAGCAGCTTATATAGGCCTAGCGGGAGAGAAGCCTACAATGAGCAGTTCTTC.

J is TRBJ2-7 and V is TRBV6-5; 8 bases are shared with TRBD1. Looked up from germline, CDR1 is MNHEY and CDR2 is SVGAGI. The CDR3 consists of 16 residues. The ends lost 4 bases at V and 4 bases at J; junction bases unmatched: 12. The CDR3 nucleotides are TGTGCCAGCAGTTCCCCCTCCCGGGACAGGTATTACGAGCAGTACTTC. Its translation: CASSSPSRDRYYEQYF.